This T cell receptor beta chain was sequenced during a study of T cells after yellow fever vaccination. General study results and limits: Booster samples showed a return of most primary-vaccination clones (roughly 95% CD4, approximately 85% CD8). Abundant contaminating clonotypes from the bulk population could appear in FACS-sorted repertoires.

Worth noting for this clonotype: Its antigen is currently unknown.

A 5'RACE template-switching step, the method used to make TCR cDNA, added a universal primer site and UMIs. TCRdb redid the calling of the 5' RACE reads with MiXCR, one entry per CDR3 protein. The table lists approximately 300,000 distinct CDR3 sequences, about 11% of them singletons, with about 3.5% in the top ten. Trimming took 2 bases from V and 6 from J; bases not matched to a gene: 7. CDR3 size: 15 residues. Germline CDR1 reads MNHEY; CDR2 reads SVGAGI. V and J are TRBV6-5 and TRBJ2-3; 8 positions agree with TRBD2. The source of this sequence is a man younger than 35 who received the YFV17D yellow fever vaccine. Source: CD4+ T cells sorted from PBMCs, taken 45 days after the yellow fever booster vaccination. The CDR3 coding sequence is TGTGCCAGCAGTTACGGGGCGGGGGGCCGGGATACGCAGTATTTT. Protein: CASSYGAGGRDTQYF.